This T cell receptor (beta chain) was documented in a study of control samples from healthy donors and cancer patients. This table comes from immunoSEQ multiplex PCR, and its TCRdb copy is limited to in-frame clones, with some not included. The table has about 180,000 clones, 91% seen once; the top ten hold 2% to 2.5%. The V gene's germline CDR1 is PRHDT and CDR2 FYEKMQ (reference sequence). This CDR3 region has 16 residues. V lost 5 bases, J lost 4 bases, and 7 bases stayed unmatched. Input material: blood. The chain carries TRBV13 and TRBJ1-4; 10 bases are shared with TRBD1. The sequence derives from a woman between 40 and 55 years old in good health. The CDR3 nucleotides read TGTGCCAGCAGCCTGACAGGGGGCGCCGGTAATGAAAAACTGTTTTTT. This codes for CASSLTGGAGNEKLFF.